This TCR beta chain was recovered during a study of T cell responses to AZD1222 COVID-19 vaccine. General study findings and limits: Receipt of two AZD1222 doses was followed by a rise in Spike-specific TCR breadth and depth. The sample set comprised mostly white British donors with more females, and clonal diversity was possibly underestimated. Only after the peak T cell response were repertoires sampled.

Libraries were prepared by immunoSEQ multiplex PCR; TCRdb keeps only in-frame clonotypes and omits some of them. This sample yields 150,000 to 200,000 clones, of which 85% to 95% are seen a single time; approximately 5.5% belongs to the top ten. Germline CDR1 SEHNR, CDR2 FQNEAQ (reference sequence). V shed 5 bases, J shed 8 bases, and the junction held 7 bases outside the gene matches. The CDR3 extends over 14 amino acids. About this clone itself: Antigen specificity is unknown.

The chain joins TRBV7-9 to TRBJ2-1; 9 positions agree with TRBD1. The receptor was isolated from an adult who received the AZD1222 COVID-19 vaccine. The specimen comprised peripheral blood, sampled 28 days after the second AZD1222 dose. CDR3 sequence (DNA): TGTGCCAGCAGCCGAGACAGGGGGAGGGATGAGCAGTTCTTC. Its translation is CASSRDRGRDEQFF.